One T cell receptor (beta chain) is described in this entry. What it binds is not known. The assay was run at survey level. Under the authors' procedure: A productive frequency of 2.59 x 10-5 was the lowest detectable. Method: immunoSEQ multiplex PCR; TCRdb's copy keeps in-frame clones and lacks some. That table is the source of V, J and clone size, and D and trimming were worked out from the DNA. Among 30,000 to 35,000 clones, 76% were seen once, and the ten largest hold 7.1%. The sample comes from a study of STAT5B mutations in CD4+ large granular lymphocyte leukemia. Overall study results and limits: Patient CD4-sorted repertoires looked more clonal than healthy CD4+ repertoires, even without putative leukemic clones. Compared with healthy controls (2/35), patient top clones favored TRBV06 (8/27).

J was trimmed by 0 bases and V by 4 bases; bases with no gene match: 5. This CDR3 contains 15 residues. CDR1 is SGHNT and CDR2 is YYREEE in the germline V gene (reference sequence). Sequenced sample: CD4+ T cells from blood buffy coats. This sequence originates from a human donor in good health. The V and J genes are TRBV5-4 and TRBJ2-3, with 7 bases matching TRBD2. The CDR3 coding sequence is TGTGCCAGCAGCCCTACTAGCGCCAGCACAGATACGCAGTATTTT. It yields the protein CASSPTSASTDTQYF.